The 19 T cell receptor beta chains given below trace back to one sample, sequenced in a study of T cell responses to AZD1222 COVID-19 vaccine. Repertoires were generated with immunoSEQ multiplex PCR, while TCRdb's copy carries only in-frame clones and drops some. The table shows approximately 98,000 clones, with around 83% occurring only once. The material sequenced was peripheral blood, taken on day 0 of AZD1222 vaccination. The receptors come from an adult in good health.

The genes are TRBV29-1 and TRBJ2-6; D may correspond to TRBD1 or TRBD2 (5 bases each). Germline V gives CDR1 SQVTM, CDR2 ANQGSEA. Trimming pared 6 bases from V and 0 bases from J, leaving 12 bases between. There are 15 residues in the CDR3. The CDR3: CSVRDLSSGANVLTF. In DNA form, the CDR3 reads TGCAGCGTACGGGACCTCAGCTCTGGGGCCAACGTCCTGACTTTC.

The chain has TRBV6-5 and TRBJ2-4; unclear D gene. The CDR3 covers 15 residues. The V end lost 8 bases, the J end lost 0 bases, and 14 bases lay between the germline ends. Germline V gives CDR1 MNHEY, CDR2 SVGAGI. The CDR3 spells CASVVSALAKNIQYF. The CDR3 DNA follows: TGTGCCAGCGTAGTAAGTGCCCTAGCCAAAAACATTCAGTACTTC.

The chain carries TRBV5-4 and TRBJ1-4; D ambiguous. In germline, CDR1 is SGHNT, CDR2 YYREEE (reference sequence). Trimming left V 2 bases short and J 6 bases short, with 17 bases between. The CDR3 runs 16 residues. CDR3 nucleotides: TGTGCCAGCAGCTTTGGAGGGAGGTCTGAGGATGAAAAACTGTTTTTT. This encodes CASSFGGRSEDEKLFF.

This clone was seen more than once but under ten times. The chain uses TRBV6-5 and TRBJ1-6, with 8 bases fitting TRBD1. CDR1 and CDR2 from the germline V gene are MNHEY and SVGAGI. J was trimmed by 8 bases and V by 5 bases; bases with no gene match: 8. The CDR3 has 15 residues. CDR3 region: CASSLLGQGDSPLHF. For the CDR3, the DNA is TGTGCCAGCAGTCTCCTCGGACAGGGCGATTCACCCCTCCACTTT.

The CDR3 DNA is TGTGCCAGCTCACCTGGGCAGGGGGCACGGAATGAAAAACTGTTTTTT. It encodes CASSPGQGARNEKLFF. The chain uses TRBV18 and TRBJ1-4, with TRBD1 matching 8 bases. Germline loops: CDR1 KGHSH, CDR2 LQKENI. V lost 3 bases, J lost 5 bases, and 8 bases stayed unmatched. The CDR3 has 16 residues. The full variable domain, in which reference TRBV18 and TRBJ1-4 provide the parts outside the CDR3, is NAGVMQNPRHLVRRRGQEARLRCSPMKGHSHVYWYRQLPEEGLKFMVYLQKENIIDESGMPKERFSAEFPKEGPSILRIQQVVRGDSAAYFCASSPGQGARNEKLFFGSGTQLSVL.

The chain uses TRBV7-2 and TRBJ2-7; 8 bases match TRBD2. The junction had 12 bases not matched to a gene; V was cut back by 2 bases and J by 3 bases. The germline V gene encodes CDR1 SGHTA and CDR2 FQGNSA. CDR3 length equals 17 residues. CDR3 protein: CASSLRVTSGGFYEQYF. CDR3 DNA sequence: TGTGCCAGCAGCTTAAGGGTCACCTCGGGGGGGTTCTACGAGCAGTACTTC.

The rearrangement uses TRBV7-9 and TRBJ2-5; D might be TRBD2 (6 bases). The germline V and J ends were trimmed by 3 bases and 5 bases, with 7 bases remaining between them. Germline V gene lookup returns CDR1 SEHNR and CDR2 FQNEAQ (reference sequence). This CDR3 is 12 amino acids long. The CDR3 spells CASSFGGETQYF. The CDR3 DNA is TGTGCCAGCAGCTTCGGGGGTGAGACCCAGTACTTC.

The chain employs TRBV6-5 and TRBJ1-5, with D uncertain. The V end was cut by 5 bases, the J end by 6 bases, with 8 bases between. The CDR3 sequence is 12 residues long. Germline CDR1 is MNHEY and CDR2 is SVGAGI. The CDR3 DNA is TGTGCCAGCAGTCAAAACAGTCAGCCCCAGCATTTT. It yields the protein CASSQNSQPQHF.

There are a few counts of this clone. The chain joins TRBV13 to TRBJ1-2, with 7 bases aligning to TRBD1. This CDR3 is built from 14 residues. The trim removed 0 bases at V and 5 bases at J, leaving 3 bases unmatched. Germline lookup yields CDR1 PRHDT and CDR2 FYEKMQ (reference sequence). CDR3 protein: CASSLGSGGYGYTF. The DNA of the CDR3 is TGTGCCAGCAGCTTAGGTTCAGGGGGATATGGCTACACCTTC. Full variable domain (missing parts from reference TRBV13 and TRBJ1-2): AAGVIQSPRHLIKEKRETATLKCYPIPRHDTVYWYQQGPGQDPQFLISFYEKMQSDKGSIPDRFSAQQFSDYHSELNMSSLELGDSALYFCASSLGSGGYGYTFGSGTRLTVV.

This rearrangement joins TRBV28 to TRBJ2-6, with D perhaps matching TRBD2 (6 bases). Germline-derived CDR1 and CDR2 are MDHEN and SYDVKM. V was trimmed by 8 bases and J by 12 bases, leaving 14 bases between them. This CDR3 contains 12 residues. The chain's CDR3 is CASLRDPGVLTF. Here the CDR3 DNA reads TGTGCCAGCCTGCGGGACCCCGGCGTCCTGACTTTC.

V and J are TRBV18 and TRBJ2-1, with 9 bases aligning to TRBD2. The CDR3 totals 16 residues. Unmatched junction bases numbered 14, after V lost 5 bases and J lost 9 bases. The germline CDR1 and CDR2 sequences are KGHSH and LQKENI. CDR3 sequence (DNA): TGTGCCAGCTCAACGTCTTTTGGACTAGCGATTGCTGAGCAGTTCTTC. Translating gives CASSTSFGLAIAEQFF. Variable domain in full (rest from reference TRBV18 and TRBJ2-1): NAGVMQNPRHLVRRRGQEARLRCSPMKGHSHVYWYRQLPEEGLKFMVYLQKENIIDESGMPKERFSAEFPKEGPSILRIQQVVRGDSAAYFCASSTSFGLAIAEQFFGPGTRLTVL.

The gene calls are TRBV9 and TRBJ2-7, with 7 bases identical to TRBD1. The J segment lost 1 base and the V segment lost 3 bases, leaving 10 bases of the junction unmatched. The CDR3 consists of 16 residues. Germline V gives CDR1 SGDLS, CDR2 YYNGEE. CDR3 amino acids: CASSAPYGTASYEQYF. As DNA, the CDR3 is TGTGCCAGCAGCGCACCCTACGGGACAGCTTCCTACGAGCAGTACTTC.

This clone was observed once. V gene TRBV7-9 combines with J gene TRBJ1-1, with D possibly being TRBD1 (6 bases). Trimming cost V 1 base and J 4 bases, with 13 bases left between them. The V gene's germline CDR1 is SEHNR and CDR2 FQNEAQ (reference sequence). This CDR3 is 15 amino acids long. The CDR3 nucleotides read TGTGCCAGCAGCTTAGTTGGGGGCGTCACCACTGAAGCTTTCTTT. The encoded protein is CASSLVGGVTTEAFF.

This chain uses TRBV7-2 with TRBJ2-1, with 9 bases fitting TRBD2. CDR1 SGHTA and CDR2 FQGNSA come from the germline V gene. There are 15 residues in the CDR3. V trimming: 9 bases; J trimming: 2 bases; junction bases outside the gene matches: 8. CDR3 sequence: CASWVGGGAYNEQFF. The DNA of the CDR3 is TGTGCCAGTTGGGTTGGCGGGGGGGCCTACAATGAGCAGTTCTTC.

This clone was seen more than once but under ten times. This CDR3 is also generated by other DNA sequences in the sample. The DNA of the CDR3 is TGTGCCAGCAGTGAAGTAGAGACCCAGTACTTC. Amino acids: CASSEVETQYF. The gene calls are TRBV2 and TRBJ2-5; no firm D call. The V end lost 1 base, the J end lost 4 bases, and 1 base lay between the germline ends. The CDR3 runs 11 residues. Germline V gene data show CDR1 as SNHLY and CDR2 as FYNNEI.

This rearrangement joins TRBV6-1 to TRBJ1-5; D unresolved. CDR3 length equals 12 residues. The germline V and J ends were trimmed by 2 bases and 9 bases, with 8 bases remaining between them. Per germline, CDR1 MNHNS and CDR2 SASEGT. The CDR3: CASSEMTGPQHF. Here the CDR3 DNA reads TGTGCCAGCAGTGAAATGACGGGGCCCCAGCATTTT.

The rearrangement uses TRBV19 and TRBJ2-7; possible D gene TRBD1, 5 bases. Germline CDR1 LNHDA, CDR2 SQIVND (reference sequence). The CDR3 loop spans 12 amino acids. Trimming removed 7 bases at V and 6 bases at J, with 13 bases between. Here the CDR3 reads CASISQGGEQYF. CDR3 nucleotides: TGTGCCAGTATAAGCCAGGGCGGCGAGCAGTACTTC.

The chain joins TRBV7-2 to TRBJ2-3; 9 bases agree with TRBD1. Germline values: CDR1 SGHTA, CDR2 FQGNSA. V was pared by 5 bases and J by 5 bases, with 11 bases of the junction left unmatched. The CDR3 sequence is 16 residues long. Here the CDR3 reads CASSVTGTGFEDTQYF. Here the CDR3 DNA reads TGTGCCAGCAGCGTAACCGGGACAGGGTTCGAAGATACGCAGTATTTT.

The chain couples TRBV10-2 to TRBJ1-2; 11 bases map to TRBD1. The junction had 7 bases not matched to a gene; V was cut back by 2 bases and J by 8 bases. Germline assignment: CDR1 WSHSY and CDR2 SAAADI. This CDR3 is 15 amino acids long. The CDR3: CASSERTGGGGGYTF. CDR3 nucleotides: TGCGCCAGCAGTGAGAGGACAGGGGGCGGCGGCGGCTACACCTTC.